The clone carrying this T cell receptor (beta chain) was detected a few times. Germline V CDR1 and CDR2: PRHDT, FYEKMQ (reference sequence). CDR3 length: 18 residues. Between the trimmed V and J ends, which lost 2 bases and 2 bases, there was a span of 20 bases. PCR used 60 Vbeta primers and 13 Jbeta primers. The protocol was immunoSEQ multiplex PCR, while the TCRdb copy is restricted to in-frame clones and leaves out a portion. The sample lists 90,000 or so clones, 80% occurring once. The sample originates from a study of cytomegalovirus exposure and HLA in healthy donors. This sequence originates from a woman aged 45-59 years in good health and CMV-seropositive. Sequencing was carried out using PBMCs. The gene calls are TRBV13 and TRBJ2-3, with D perhaps TRBD2 (7 bases). The CDR3 loop reads CASSLFLRGTINTDTQYF. Here the CDR3 DNA reads TGTGCCAGCAGCTTATTTCTAAGGGGGACTATCAACACAGATACGCAGTATTTT.